This T cell receptor beta chain derives from a study of T cell repertoires in cytomegalovirus infection. Turning to the study itself: HLA-B-restricted CMV epitopes that are well studied were used alongside recently identified HLA-C-restricted ones.

CDR3 size: 14 residues. The germline V gene has CDR1 MNHEY and CDR2 SMNVEV (reference sequence). Trimming pared 0 bases from V and 4 bases from J, leaving 6 bases between. TCRdb itself ran the reads through MiXCR, one entry per CDR3 protein. The sample lists 110,000 to 150,000 distinct CDR3 sequences, around 30% seen once, with around half in the top ten. Worth noting for this clonotype: Its antigen is as yet unknown.

The chain has TRBV27 and TRBJ2-2; D is ambiguous. The TCR originated in a human donor in good health (CMV status not recorded). Some clones in this sample may be carry-over from other donors' samples. The source was CD8+ T cells from cultured PBMCs, collected from culture after CMV antigen stimulation. CDR3 nucleotides: TGTGCCAGCAGTTTATCCATTAGCACCGGGGAGCTGTTTTTT. It is translated as CASSLSISTGELFF.